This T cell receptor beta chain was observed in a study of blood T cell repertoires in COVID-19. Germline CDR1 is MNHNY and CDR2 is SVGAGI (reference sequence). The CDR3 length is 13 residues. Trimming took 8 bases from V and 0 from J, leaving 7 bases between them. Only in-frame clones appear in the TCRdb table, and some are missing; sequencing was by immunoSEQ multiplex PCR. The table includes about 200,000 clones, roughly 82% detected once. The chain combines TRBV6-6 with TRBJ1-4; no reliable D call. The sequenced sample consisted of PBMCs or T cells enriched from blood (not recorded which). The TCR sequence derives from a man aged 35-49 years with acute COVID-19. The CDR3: CASYTATNEKLFF. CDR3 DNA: TGTGCCAGCTACACCGCAACTAATGAAAAACTGTTTTTT.